One and the same sample provided the 24 T cell receptor beta chains below, sequenced in a study of cytomegalovirus exposure and HLA in healthy donors. Method: immunoSEQ multiplex PCR; TCRdb's copy keeps in-frame clones and lacks some. The table includes over 200,000 clones, 88% detected once. The sequenced sample was PBMCs. The source is a woman between 18 and 29 years old in good health and CMV-seronegative.

The CDR3 bases are TGTGCCAGTAGTATATCCCCCGGGACAGGGACCGGCTACACCTTC. As protein: CASSISPGTGTGYTF. V gene TRBV19 combines with J gene TRBJ1-2, with 9 bases aligning to TRBD1. J was trimmed by 8 bases and V by 2 bases; bases with no gene match: 9. This CDR3 spans 15 amino acids. CDR1 and CDR2 from the germline V gene are LNHDA and SQIVND (reference sequence).

DNA of the CDR3: TGTGCCAGCAGTGGGGAGAACTACAATGAGCAGTTCTTC. Its protein product is CASSGENYNEQFF. The genes are TRBV6-1 and TRBJ2-1, with a weak D call TRBD2 (5 bases). V was shortened by 4 bases and J by 3 bases, with 7 bases between the two germline ends. The length of the CDR3 is 13 residues. Germline V gives CDR1 MNHNS, CDR2 SASEGT.

This clone was detected once. The chain combines TRBV4-1 with TRBJ2-2, with 16 bases that match TRBD2. The germline gives CDR1 MGHRA, CDR2 YSYEKL. The CDR3 is made up of 20 amino acids. The V gene end was trimmed by 0 bases and the J gene end by 0 bases; junction bases not matched to a gene: 4. CDR3 DNA: TGCGCCAGCAGCCAAGATGGGACTAGCGGGAGGGCCTCGAACACCGGGGAGCTGTTTTTT. This sequence encodes CASSQDGTSGRASNTGELFF.

This chain joins TRBV18 and TRBJ1-5; the D gene is possibly TRBD1 (5 bases). The CDR3 is 16 amino acids. Germline CDR1 reads KGHSH; CDR2 reads LQKENI. Trimming cost V 4 bases and J 1 base, with 14 bases left between them. As DNA, the CDR3 is TGTGCCAGCTCACTTGTGGCAGGGATAAGCAATCAGCCCCAGCATTTT. Protein product: CASSLVAGISNQPQHF. Variable domain in full (rest from reference TRBV18 and TRBJ1-5): NAGVMQNPRHLVRRRGQEARLRCSPMKGHSHVYWYRQLPEEGLKFMVYLQKENIIDESGMPKERFSAEFPKEGPSILRIQQVVRGDSAAYFCASSLVAGISNQPQHFGDGTRLSIL.

The chain is built from TRBV27 and TRBJ2-2, with TRBD2 as a possible D gene (6 bases). V lost 0 bases, J lost 5 bases, and 19 bases lay in between. The CDR3 consists of 18 residues. Looked up from germline, CDR1 is MNHEY and CDR2 is SMNVEV (reference sequence). The chain's CDR3 is CASSLSINTGVGTGELFF. Written as DNA, the CDR3 is TGTGCCAGCAGTTTATCGATAAACACGGGAGTAGGTACCGGGGAGCTGTTTTTT.

Ten or more counts support this clone. The V and J genes are TRBV6-4 and TRBJ2-3; 13 bases line up with TRBD2. After removal of 4 bases from V and 3 bases from J, the junction contained 1 base not matched to a gene. CDR1 and CDR2 (germline): MRHNA, SNTAGT. The CDR3 length is 15 residues. CDR3 loop: CASSALAGGTDTQYF. The CDR3 DNA follows: TGTGCCAGCAGTGCACTAGCGGGAGGGACAGATACGCAGTATTTT.

The chain links TRBV5-1 to TRBJ2-3; 9 bases agree with TRBD1. The germline CDR1 and CDR2 sequences are SGHRS and YFSETQ. This CDR3 has 14 residues. J gave up 5 bases and V 0 bases, and 1 base lay outside the gene matches. The DNA of the CDR3 is TGCGCCAGCAGCTTGGAGGGACAGGGAGATACGCAGTATTTT. It yields the protein CASSLEGQGDTQYF.

CDR3 DNA sequence: TGTGCCAGCTCACCCAGCTCCTACAATGAGCAGTTCTTC. Its protein is CASSPSSYNEQFF. The V gene is TRBV18, the J gene TRBJ2-1; D gene ambiguous. The length of the CDR3 is 13 residues. Trimming cost V 3 bases and J 0 bases, with 3 bases left between them. CDR1 is KGHSH and CDR2 is LQKENI in the germline V gene. The whole variable domain, filled in from reference TRBV18 and TRBJ2-1, reads NAGVMQNPRHLVRRRGQEARLRCSPMKGHSHVYWYRQLPEEGLKFMVYLQKENIIDESGMPKERFSAEFPKEGPSILRIQQVVRGDSAAYFCASSPSSYNEQFFGPGTRLTVL.

The chain uses TRBV19 and TRBJ2-1, with 10 bases aligning to TRBD2. This CDR3 has 16 amino acids. Germline CDR1 and CDR2: LNHDA and SQIVND (reference sequence). The ends lost 4 bases at V and 2 bases at J; junction bases unmatched: 5. CDR3 nucleotides: TGTGCCAGTAGTAAGCGTAGCGGGAGGACCTACAATGAGCAGTTCTTC. Translating it yields CASSKRSGRTYNEQFF.

This sequence joins TRBV29-1 and TRBJ2-1, with TRBD2 identical over 8 bases. The CDR3 loop spans 16 amino acids. The trim removed 4 bases at V and 6 bases at J, leaving 14 bases unmatched. Germline V gives CDR1 SQVTM, CDR2 ANQGSEA. The CDR3 DNA reads as TGCAGCGTTGGTGGACTAGCTTGGGACTTAGGCAATGAGCAGTTCTTC. Amino acids: CSVGGLAWDLGNEQFF.

The rearrangement links TRBV19 to TRBJ1-2; 7 positions agree with TRBD1. V lost 3 bases to trimming and J lost 3 bases; unmatched junction nucleotides: 1. This CDR3 spans 13 amino acids. Germline-derived CDR1 and CDR2 are LNHDA and SQIVND (reference sequence). CDR3 DNA sequence: TGTGCCAGTAGTATCGGGACAGACTATGGCTACACCTTC. Translation: CASSIGTDYGYTF.

This clone was picked up a small number of times. The gene calls are TRBV2 and TRBJ2-7, with TRBD2 identical over 10 bases. J was trimmed by 6 bases and V by 5 bases; bases with no gene match: 7. CDR1 is SNHLY, CDR2 FYNNEI, per germline. The CDR3 loop spans 14 amino acids. The CDR3 DNA follows: TGTGCCAGCAGTACGGCTAGCGGGAGTGGCGAGCAGTACTTC. Amino acids: CASSTASGSGEQYF.

V gene TRBV7-9 combines with J gene TRBJ2-3, with 7 positions matching TRBD1. V was pared by 5 bases and J by 0 bases, with 5 bases of the junction left unmatched. The V gene's germline CDR1 is SEHNR and CDR2 FQNEAQ (reference sequence). This CDR3 has 15 amino acids. The DNA for the CDR3 is TGTGCCAGCAGCCTCTTACAGGGGAGCACAGATACGCAGTATTTT. Protein product: CASSLLQGSTDTQYF.

This rearrangement joins TRBV7-8 to TRBJ1-2; tentatively, D is TRBD1 (6 bases). V lost 1 base, J lost 8 bases, and 17 bases lay in between. CDR3 length: 15 residues. Germline CDR1 and CDR2: SGHVS and FQNEAQ. CDR3 region: CASSLGPGASWGYTF. CDR3 DNA: TGTGCCAGCAGCTTAGGACCAGGGGCATCGTGGGGCTACACCTTC. The variable domain in full, with the rest retrieved from reference TRBV7-8 and TRBJ1-2, is GAGVSQSPRYKVAKRGQDVALRCDPISGHVSLFWYQQALGQGPEFLTYFQNEAQLDKSGLPSDRFFAERPEGSVSTLKIQRTQQEDSAVYLCASSLGPGASWGYTFGSGTRLTVV.

The chain has TRBV30 and TRBJ1-5; a weak D match, TRBD1 (5 bases). The CDR3 contains 14 residues. Germline V gene sequence: CDR1 GTSNPN, CDR2 SVGIG (reference sequence). Trimming removed 2 bases at V and 6 bases at J, with 14 bases between. CDR3 residues: CAWSPTGLSQPQHF. The CDR3 DNA is TGTGCCTGGAGTCCAACAGGTTTAAGTCAGCCCCAGCATTTT.

V and J are TRBV27 and TRBJ2-3; D is unclear. The germline V and J ends were trimmed by 7 bases and 5 bases, with 7 bases remaining between them. The CDR3 is made up of 11 amino acids. Germline loops: CDR1 MNHEY, CDR2 SMNVEV (reference sequence). CDR3 sequence (DNA): TGTGCCAGCACCCCCCGAGATACGCAGTATTTT. This translates into CASTPRDTQYF.

CDR3 nucleotides: TGTGCCAGCAGGTCGACAGATTCTGGGGCCAACGTCCTGACTTTC. The encoded protein is CASRSTDSGANVLTF. The chain joins TRBV28 to TRBJ2-6; possible D gene TRBD1, 5 bases. Germline V CDR1 and CDR2: MDHEN, SYDVKM. CDR3 length: 15 residues. V lost 6 bases, J lost 1 base, and 10 bases lay in between.

The rearrangement links TRBV4-2 to TRBJ2-7, with 10 bases matching TRBD1. V shed 1 base, J shed 5 bases, and the junction held 14 bases outside the gene matches. This CDR3 is built from 18 residues. Germline CDR1 LGHNA, CDR2 YNFKEQ. CDR3 protein: CASSQGLFGTGVFDEQYF. Here the CDR3 DNA reads TGTGCCAGCAGCCAAGGCTTATTCGGGACAGGGGTTTTCGACGAGCAGTACTTC.

This chain joins TRBV28 and TRBJ1-2, with 10 bases aligning to TRBD1. The CDR3 is made up of 13 amino acids. Germline CDR1 reads MDHEN; CDR2 reads SYDVKM. With 8 bases clipped from V and 3 bases from J, the junction kept 3 bases outside the gene matches. The CDR3 region has the DNA TGTGCCAGCCACGGACAGGGGGACTATGGCTACACCTTC. Encoded protein: CASHGQGDYGYTF.

J is TRBJ2-3 and V is TRBV7-9; TRBD1 is a possible D gene (6 bases). V was shortened by 5 bases and J by 2 bases, with 23 bases between the two germline ends. CDR1 and CDR2 from the germline V gene are SEHNR and FQNEAQ (reference sequence). The CDR3 consists of 18 residues. The CDR3 DNA is TGTGCCAGCAGCCTAACCTCCTCACAGGGAGAGATCACAGATACGCAGTATTTT. It yields the protein CASSLTSSQGEITDTQYF.

The chain employs TRBV4-1 and TRBJ2-7; D possibly corresponds to TRBD2 (5 bases). With 0 bases removed from V and 3 bases from J, the gap between germline ends came to 12 bases. This CDR3 is built from 15 residues. The V gene's germline CDR1 is MGHRA and CDR2 YSYEKL. CDR3: CASSQDSGSGYEQYF. CDR3 nucleotide sequence: TGCGCCAGCAGCCAAGACTCGGGGAGTGGCTACGAGCAGTACTTC.

The gene calls are TRBV7-2 and TRBJ1-1; D uncertain. With 2 bases removed from V and 8 bases from J, the gap between germline ends came to 9 bases. The CDR3 spans 12 residues. Germline CDR1 and CDR2: SGHTA and FQGNSA. The chain's CDR3 is CASSLIPPEAFF. Here the CDR3 DNA reads TGTGCCAGCAGCTTAATCCCTCCCGAAGCTTTCTTT.

The CDR3 DNA reads TGTGCCAGCAGCTTCACCGGGACAGTGAACAACTATGGCTACACCTTC. This gives the protein CASSFTGTVNNYGYTF. The chain is built from TRBV7-3 and TRBJ1-2; 7 nucleotides align to TRBD1. CDR3 length: 16 residues. Germline CDR1 and CDR2: SGHTA and FQGTGA. J gave up 2 bases and V 3 bases, and 9 bases lay outside the gene matches.

V and J are TRBV4-1 and TRBJ2-1; 10 nucleotides align to TRBD2. The CDR3 runs 20 residues. CDR1 and CDR2 (germline): MGHRA, YSYEKL. V lost 0 bases, J lost 5 bases, and 16 bases stayed unmatched. In DNA form, the CDR3 reads TGCGCCAGCAGCCAAGATCGAAGCGGGAGGGCCACACCGACTCACAATGAGCAGTTCTTC. This gives the protein CASSQDRSGRATPTHNEQFF.